What follows are 10 T cell receptor beta chains derived from one specimen sequenced in a study of neurological immune-mediated disorders. TCRdb analysed the 5' RACE reads with MiXCR anew, one entry per CDR3 protein. The table lists tens of thousands of distinct CDR3 sequences, 13% to 15% of them singletons. Sequenced sample: PBMCs. These receptors came from a woman in her forties or fifties with HTLV-1-associated myelopathy (HAM/TSP).

This clonotype has a count of ten or more. The chain joins TRBV10-3 to TRBJ1-1; D remains ambiguous. Trimming pared 2 bases from V and 4 bases from J, leaving 11 bases between. The CDR3 has 14 amino acids. Germline CDR1 and CDR2: ENHRY and SYGVKD. The chain's CDR3 is CAISEGTEGTEAFF. CDR3 sequence (DNA): TGTGCCATCAGTGAGGGAACAGAAGGCACTGAAGCTTTCTTT.

This clonotype was detected ten times or more. The DNA for the CDR3 is TGTGCCAGCAGCTTCGGGACGGGGGGCAATCAGCCCCAGCATTTT. It is translated as CASSFGTGGNQPQHF. The chain links TRBV5-5 to TRBJ1-5, with D possibly TRBD1 on 5 matching bases. The CDR3 contains 15 residues. Germline V gives CDR1 SGHKS, CDR2 YYEKEE (reference sequence). V lost 2 bases and J 2 bases, leaving 11 bases between the germline ends.

This clonotype has ten or more counts. This chain links TRBV7-2 with TRBJ2-3; TRBD2 is a possible D gene (6 bases). Deletions cut 1 base from V and 4 bases from J, with 12 bases between. Germline V gene sequence: CDR1 SGHTA, CDR2 FQGNSA. The CDR3 runs 15 residues. CDR3 bases: TGTGCCAGCAGCTTAGTTGGCGGGGTGCCAGATACGCAGTATTTT. Its protein is CASSLVGGVPDTQYF.

There are many counts of this clonotype. CDR3 sequence (DNA): TGTGCCAGCAGCTTAGTCTCCACGAACACCGGGGAGCTGTTTTTT. Protein product: CASSLVSTNTGELFF. This chain joins TRBV7-8 and TRBJ2-2, with D unresolved. Germline V gene sequence: CDR1 SGHVS, CDR2 FQNEAQ. V was pared by 1 base and J by 0 bases, with 6 bases between. The CDR3 extends over 15 amino acids.

This clonotype has at least ten counts. V usage is TRBV20-1 and J usage is TRBJ2-1; TRBD2 aligns across 15 bases. This CDR3 region has 18 residues. Germline CDR1 reads DFQATT; CDR2 reads SNEGSKA (reference sequence). The V segment lost 2 bases and the J segment 4 bases; nucleotides outside the gene matches: 9. Written as DNA, the CDR3 is TGCAGTGCTAGACCCGGGACTAGCGGGGGGTCTCAATACAATGAGCAGTTCTTC. Amino acid sequence: CSARPGTSGGSQYNEQFF.

Ten or more counts support this clonotype. This chain links TRBV5-1 with TRBJ2-7; D possibly matches TRBD1 or TRBD2 (5 bases each). V lost 0 bases and J 3 bases, leaving 10 bases between the germline ends. The length of the CDR3 is 14 residues. CDR1 is SGHRS and CDR2 is YFSETQ in the germline V gene. The CDR3 protein is CASSLGGEYYEQYV. For the CDR3, the DNA is TGCGCCAGCAGCTTGGGAGGGGAGTACTACGAGCAGTACGTC.

This clonotype was seen at least ten times. The gene calls are TRBV5-1 and TRBJ2-1; TRBD2 might be the D (5 bases). CDR3 size: 12 residues. Germline assignment: CDR1 SGHRS and CDR2 YFSETQ. The germline V and J ends were trimmed by 0 bases and 8 bases, with 6 bases remaining between them. CDR3 sequence reads: CASSLAGDEQFF. In DNA, the CDR3 is TGCGCCAGCAGCTTGGCCGGGGATGAGCAGTTCTTC.

This clonotype came up many times. The V call is TRBV20-1, the J call TRBJ1-5, with no clear D. The germline V gene encodes CDR1 DFQATT and CDR2 SNEGSKA (reference sequence). This CDR3 has 13 residues. Trimming removed 3 bases at V and 3 bases at J, with 9 bases between. This CDR3 reads CSARPGTNQPQHF. As DNA, the CDR3 is TGCAGTGCTAGGCCGGGAACCAATCAGCCCCAGCATTTT.

This CDR3 reads CASSGTDPSPLHF. The CDR3 coding sequence is TGTGCCAGCAGCGGGACAGATCCTTCACCCCTCCACTTT. The chain recombines TRBV6-2 or TRBV6-3 with TRBJ1-6, with 7 bases matching TRBD1. The trim removed 6 bases at V and 9 bases at J, leaving 5 bases unmatched. Germline assignment: CDR1 MNHEY and CDR2 SVGEGT. The CDR3 totals 13 residues.

The chain carries TRBV29-1 and TRBJ2-2; possible D gene TRBD1, 6 bases. The CDR3 is made up of 12 amino acids. V was clipped by 7 bases and J by 6 bases, with 12 bases between them. CDR1 and CDR2 from the germline V gene are SQVTM and ANQGSEA. This CDR3 reads CSATGSAGELFF. CDR3 coding DNA: TGCAGCGCGACAGGAAGCGCCGGGGAGCTGTTTTTT.